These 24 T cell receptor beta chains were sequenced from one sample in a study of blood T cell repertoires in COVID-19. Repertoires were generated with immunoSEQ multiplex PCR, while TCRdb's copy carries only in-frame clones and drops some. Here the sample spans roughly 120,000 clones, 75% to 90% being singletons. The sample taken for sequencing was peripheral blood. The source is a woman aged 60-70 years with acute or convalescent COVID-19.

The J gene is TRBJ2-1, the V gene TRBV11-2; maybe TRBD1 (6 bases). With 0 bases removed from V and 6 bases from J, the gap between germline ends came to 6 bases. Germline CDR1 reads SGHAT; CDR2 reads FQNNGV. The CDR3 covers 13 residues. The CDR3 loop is CASSLEGGNEQFF. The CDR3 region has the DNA TGTGCCAGCAGCTTAGAAGGGGGCAATGAGCAGTTCTTC.

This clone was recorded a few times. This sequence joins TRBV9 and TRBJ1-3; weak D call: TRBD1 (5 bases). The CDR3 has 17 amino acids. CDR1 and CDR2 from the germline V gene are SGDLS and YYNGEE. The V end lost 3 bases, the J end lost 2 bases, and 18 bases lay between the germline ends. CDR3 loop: CASSAHHRFWAGNTIYF. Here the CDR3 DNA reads TGTGCCAGCAGCGCCCACCACAGGTTTTGGGCTGGAAACACCATATATTTT. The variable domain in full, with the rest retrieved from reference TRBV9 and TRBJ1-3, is DSGVTQTPKHLITATGQRVTLRCSPRSGDLSVYWYQQSLDQGLQFLIQYYNGEERAKGNILERFSAQQFPDLHSELNLSSLELGDSALYFCASSAHHRFWAGNTIYFGEGSWLTVV.

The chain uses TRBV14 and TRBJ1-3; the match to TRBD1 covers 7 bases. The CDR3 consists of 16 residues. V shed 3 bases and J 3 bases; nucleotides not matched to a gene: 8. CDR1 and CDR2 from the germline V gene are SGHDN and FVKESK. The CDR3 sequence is CASSHRDRAYGNTIYF. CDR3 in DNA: TGTGCCAGCAGCCACCGAGACAGGGCCTATGGAAACACCATATATTTT.

The CDR3 here is CASSSGDQPQHF. CDR3 DNA: TGTGCCAGCAGTTCAGGGGATCAGCCCCAGCATTTT. This chain links TRBV12-3 or TRBV12-4 with TRBJ1-5; D is possibly TRBD1 (6 bases). The CDR3 is 12 residues long. V was clipped by 4 bases and J by 5 bases, with 6 bases between them.

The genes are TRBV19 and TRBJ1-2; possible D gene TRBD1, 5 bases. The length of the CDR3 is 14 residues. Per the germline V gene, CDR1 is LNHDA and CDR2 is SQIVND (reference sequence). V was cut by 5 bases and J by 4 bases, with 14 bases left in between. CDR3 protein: CASSVEGLVYGYTF. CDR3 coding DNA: TGTGCCAGTAGTGTGGAGGGGCTGGTCTATGGCTACACCTTC.

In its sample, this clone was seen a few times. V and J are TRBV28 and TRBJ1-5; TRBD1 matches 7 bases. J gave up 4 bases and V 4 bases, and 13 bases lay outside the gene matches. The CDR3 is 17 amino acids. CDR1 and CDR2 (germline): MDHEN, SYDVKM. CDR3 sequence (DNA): TGTGCCAGCAGTTCAACCCCCAGGGGGGAAGGGAATCAGCCCCAGCATTTT. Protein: CASSSTPRGEGNQPQHF.

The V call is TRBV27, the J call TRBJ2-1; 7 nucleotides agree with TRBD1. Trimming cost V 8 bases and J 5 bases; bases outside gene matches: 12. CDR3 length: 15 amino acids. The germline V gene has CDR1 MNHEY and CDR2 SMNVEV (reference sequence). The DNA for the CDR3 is TGTGCCAGCGAGATCCGGACAGGCGGGCACAATGAGCAGTTCTTC. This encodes CASEIRTGGHNEQFF.

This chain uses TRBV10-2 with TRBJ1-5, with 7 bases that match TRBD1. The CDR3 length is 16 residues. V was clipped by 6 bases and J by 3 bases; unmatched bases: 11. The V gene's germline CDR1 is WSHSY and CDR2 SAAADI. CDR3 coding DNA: TGCGCCAGCAGGGAGAGGGGGCAGGGGTTCAATCAGCCCCAGCATTTT. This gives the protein CASRERGQGFNQPQHF.

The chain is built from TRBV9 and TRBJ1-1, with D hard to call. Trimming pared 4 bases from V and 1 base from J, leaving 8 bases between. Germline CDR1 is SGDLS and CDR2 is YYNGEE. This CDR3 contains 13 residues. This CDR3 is CASSRTPNTEAFF. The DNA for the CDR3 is TGTGCCAGCAGCCGGACTCCGAACACTGAAGCTTTCTTT.

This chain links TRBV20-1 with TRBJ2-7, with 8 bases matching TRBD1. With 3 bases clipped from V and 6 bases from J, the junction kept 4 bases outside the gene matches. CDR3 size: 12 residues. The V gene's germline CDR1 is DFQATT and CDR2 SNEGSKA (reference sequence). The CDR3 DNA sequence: TGCAGTGCTAGTCTCGGACAGGGCGAGCAGTACTTC. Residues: CSASLGQGEQYF.

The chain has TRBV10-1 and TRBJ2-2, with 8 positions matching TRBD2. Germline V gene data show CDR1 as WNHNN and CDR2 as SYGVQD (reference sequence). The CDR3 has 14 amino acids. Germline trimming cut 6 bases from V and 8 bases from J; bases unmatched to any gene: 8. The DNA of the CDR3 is TGCGCCAGCAGCGCGGGAGGACGCGCTGGGGAGCTGTTTTTT. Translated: CASSAGGRAGELFF.

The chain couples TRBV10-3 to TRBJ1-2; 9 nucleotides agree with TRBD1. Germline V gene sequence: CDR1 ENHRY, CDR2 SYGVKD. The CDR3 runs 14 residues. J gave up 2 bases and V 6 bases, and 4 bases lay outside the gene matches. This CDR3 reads CAISLTGGNYGYTF. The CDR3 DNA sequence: TGTGCCATCAGCTTGACAGGGGGAAACTATGGCTACACCTTC.

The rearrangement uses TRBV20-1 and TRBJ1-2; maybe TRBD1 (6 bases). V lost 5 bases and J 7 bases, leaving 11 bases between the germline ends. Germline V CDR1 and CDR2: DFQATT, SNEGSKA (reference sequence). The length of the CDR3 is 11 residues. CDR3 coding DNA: TGCAGTGCTCGGGGGGCCAGTGGCTACACCTTC. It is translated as CSARGASGYTF.

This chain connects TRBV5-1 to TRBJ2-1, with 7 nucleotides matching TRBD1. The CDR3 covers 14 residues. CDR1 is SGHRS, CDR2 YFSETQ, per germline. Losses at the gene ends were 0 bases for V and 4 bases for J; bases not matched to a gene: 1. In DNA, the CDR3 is TGCGCCAGCAGCTTGGGACAGGGTTACAATGAGCAGTTCTTC. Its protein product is CASSLGQGYNEQFF.

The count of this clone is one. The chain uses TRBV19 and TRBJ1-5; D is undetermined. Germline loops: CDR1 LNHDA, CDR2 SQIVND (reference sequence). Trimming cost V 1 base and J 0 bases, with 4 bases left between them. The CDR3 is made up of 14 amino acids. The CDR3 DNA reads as TGTGCCAGTAGTATAGTATATAGCAATCAGCCCCAGCATTTT. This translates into CASSIVYSNQPQHF.

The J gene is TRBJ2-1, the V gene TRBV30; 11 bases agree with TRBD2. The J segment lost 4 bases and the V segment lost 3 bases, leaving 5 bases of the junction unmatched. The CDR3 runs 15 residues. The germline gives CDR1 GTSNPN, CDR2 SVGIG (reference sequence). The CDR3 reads CAWRLAGGRYNEQFF. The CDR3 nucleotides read TGTGCCTGGAGATTAGCGGGAGGGCGGTACAATGAGCAGTTCTTC.

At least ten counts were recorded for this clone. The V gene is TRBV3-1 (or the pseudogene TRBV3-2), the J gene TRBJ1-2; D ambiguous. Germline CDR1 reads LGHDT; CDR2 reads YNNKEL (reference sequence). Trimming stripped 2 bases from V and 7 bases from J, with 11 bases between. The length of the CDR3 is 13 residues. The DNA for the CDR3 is TGTGCCAGCAGCCAAAAGAGGGAAGGTGGCTACACCTTC. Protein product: CASSQKREGGYTF.

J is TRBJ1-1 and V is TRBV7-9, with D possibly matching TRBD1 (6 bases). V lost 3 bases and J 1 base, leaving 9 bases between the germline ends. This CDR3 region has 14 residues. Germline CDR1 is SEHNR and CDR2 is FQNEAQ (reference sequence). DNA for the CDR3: TGTGCCAGCAGCTTGGGGGCCTCGAACACTGAAGCTTTCTTT. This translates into CASSLGASNTEAFF.

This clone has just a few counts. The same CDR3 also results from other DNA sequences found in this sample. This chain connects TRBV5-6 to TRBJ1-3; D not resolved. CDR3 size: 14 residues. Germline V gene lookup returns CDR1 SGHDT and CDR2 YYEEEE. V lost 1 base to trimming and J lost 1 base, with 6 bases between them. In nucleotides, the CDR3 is TGTGCCAGCAGCTTGTTCCAATCTGGAAACACCATATATTTT. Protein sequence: CASSLFQSGNTIYF.

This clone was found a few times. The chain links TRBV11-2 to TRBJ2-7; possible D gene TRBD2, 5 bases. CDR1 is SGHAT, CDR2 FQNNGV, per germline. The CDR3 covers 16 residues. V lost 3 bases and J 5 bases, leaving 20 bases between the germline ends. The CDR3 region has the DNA TGTGCCAGCAGCTTGATACGGGGAAAAGGTCTCAACGAGCAGTACTTC. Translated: CASSLIRGKGLNEQYF.

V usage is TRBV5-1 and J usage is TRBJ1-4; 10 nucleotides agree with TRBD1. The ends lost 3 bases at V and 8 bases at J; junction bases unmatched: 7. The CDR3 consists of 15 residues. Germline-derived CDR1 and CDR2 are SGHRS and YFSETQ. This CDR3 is CASSWGTGVGEKLFF. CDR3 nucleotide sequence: TGCGCCAGCAGCTGGGGGACAGGGGTCGGGGAAAAACTGTTTTTT.

As DNA, the CDR3 is TGTGCCAGCAAACAAGGTCCGGGCCTGGAGGATCAGCCCCAGCATTTT. Translation gives CASKQGPGLEDQPQHF. J is TRBJ1-5 and V is TRBV2; unclear D gene. CDR3 length: 16 residues. The V gene's germline CDR1 is SNHLY and CDR2 FYNNEI. V lost 7 bases and J lost 5, with 21 bases in between.

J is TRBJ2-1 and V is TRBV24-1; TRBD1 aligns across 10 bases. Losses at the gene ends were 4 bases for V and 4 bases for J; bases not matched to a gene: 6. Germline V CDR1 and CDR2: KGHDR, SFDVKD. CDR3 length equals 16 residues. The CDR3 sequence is CATSDPRDRGYNEQFF. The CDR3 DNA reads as TGTGCCACCAGTGACCCCCGGGACAGGGGATACAATGAGCAGTTCTTC.

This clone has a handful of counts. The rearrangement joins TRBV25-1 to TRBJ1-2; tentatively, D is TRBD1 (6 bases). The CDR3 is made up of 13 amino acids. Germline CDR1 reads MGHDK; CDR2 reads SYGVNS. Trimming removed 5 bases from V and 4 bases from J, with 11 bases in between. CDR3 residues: CASSLGQRYGYTF. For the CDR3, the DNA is TGTGCCAGCAGTCTCGGACAGCGCTATGGCTACACCTTC.